This entry lists 27 T cell receptor beta chains sequenced from one sample in a study of T cells in Graves' hyperthyroidism and ophthalmopathy. The source material, RNA transcripts, was used to amplify TCR beta CDR3 regions. RT-PCR in the first round (using the HTBI primer set) targeted the TCR CDR3. Using its own MiXCR run on the multiplex PCR reads, TCRdb lists one record per CDR3 protein. The data show around 180,000 distinct CDR3 sequences, about a sixth seen once. The sample taken for sequencing was blood. The receptors stem from a woman in her fifties or sixties with Graves' hyperthyroidism.

This clonotype has at least ten counts. The genes are TRBV12-3 or TRBV12-4 and TRBJ2-1, with D unresolved. Trimming removed 3 bases at V and 7 bases at J, with 16 bases between. This CDR3 is 15 amino acids long. Here the CDR3 reads CASSLKVSPWNEQFF. CDR3 nucleotide sequence: TGTGCCAGCAGTTTGAAGGTCTCCCCTTGGAATGAGCAGTTCTTC.

This clonotype was counted at least ten times. The chain has TRBV7-2 and TRBJ1-1; perhaps TRBD1 as D (5 bases). Trimming left V 0 bases short and J 1 base short, with 9 bases between. The V gene's germline CDR1 is SGHTA and CDR2 FQGNSA. This CDR3 has 15 amino acids. The CDR3 DNA sequence: TGTGCCAGCAGCTTAGCGGCAGGGACGAACACTGAAGCTTTCTTT. This codes for CASSLAAGTNTEAFF.

This clonotype was found once. CDR3 nucleotide sequence: TGTGCCAGCAATCTCCTCCGGGACCACACAGATACGCAGTATTTT. It codes for CASNLLRDHTDTQYF. The chain links TRBV28 to TRBJ2-3; TRBD1 or TRBD2 may be the D gene (5 bases each). This CDR3 is 15 amino acids long. Per germline, CDR1 MDHEN and CDR2 SYDVKM. Trimming removed 7 bases at V and 2 bases at J, with 16 bases between.

The CDR3 nucleotides read TGCGCCAGCAGCTACAGCGCCGGGTTGATGACCGGGGAGCTGTTTTTT. This gives the protein CASSYSAGLMTGELFF. The chain recombines TRBV5-1 with TRBJ2-2; D gene uncertain. Per germline, CDR1 SGHRS and CDR2 YFSETQ. The CDR3 has 16 residues. Trimming removed 3 bases from V and 5 bases from J, with 17 bases in between.

This clonotype has ten or more counts. The chain employs TRBV10-2 and TRBJ2-3; 11 bases line up with TRBD2. V shed 4 bases, J shed 0 bases, and the junction held 6 bases outside the gene matches. Looked up from germline, CDR1 is WSHSY and CDR2 is SAAADI. This CDR3 comprises 17 residues. This chain's CDR3 is CASSGPGLAVSTDTQYF. CDR3 DNA sequence: TGCGCCAGCAGTGGACCGGGACTAGCGGTTAGCACAGATACGCAGTATTTT.

This clonotype was counted at least ten times. This chain uses TRBV7-3 with TRBJ2-3; a possible D gene is TRBD2 (6 bases). CDR1 and CDR2 (germline): SGHTA, FQGTGA. The CDR3 spans 14 residues. Trimming cost V 5 bases and J 2 bases, with 11 bases left between them. This CDR3 reads CASSARGTTDTQYF. CDR3 in DNA: TGTGCCAGCAGCGCACGGGGGACCACAGATACGCAGTATTTT.

The genes are TRBV5-1 and TRBJ1-2; D call uncertain. Per the germline V gene, CDR1 is SGHRS and CDR2 is YFSETQ. The CDR3 spans 13 residues. Trimming pared 4 bases from V and 8 bases from J, leaving 15 bases between. This chain's CDR3 is CASSGVPGDGYTF. CDR3 coding DNA: TGCGCCAGCAGCGGGGTTCCGGGCGACGGCTACACCTTC. Full variable domain (rest looked up from reference TRBV5-1 and TRBJ1-2): KAGVTQTPRYLIKTRGQQVTLSCSPISGHRSVSWYQQTPGQGLQFLFEYFSETQRNKGNFPGRFSGRQFSNSRSEMNVSTLELGDSALYLCASSGVPGDGYTFGSGTRLTVV.

Notes on this clonotype: A much larger clone lies a single base off, so this may be a read error. The conserved phenylalanine or tryptophan is not found at the CDR3 terminus, so this likely reflects a read error. The chain recombines TRBV9 with TRBJ1-2; D is uncertain. The germline V and J ends were trimmed by 0 bases and 6 bases, with 18 bases remaining between them. Germline V CDR1 and CDR2: SGDLS, YYNGEE. The CDR3 has 16 amino acids. Here the CDR3 DNA reads TGTGCCAGCAGCGTAGCCGTTGTGGATTCGTACCATGGCTACACCCTC. Encoded protein: CASSVAVVDSYHGYTL.

This clonotype was recorded at least ten times. The J gene is TRBJ2-1, the V gene TRBV7-8, with 7 bases lining up with TRBD2. The V gene's germline CDR1 is SGHVS and CDR2 FQNEAQ. The J segment lost 11 bases and the V segment lost 1 base, leaving 2 bases of the junction unmatched. CDR3 length: 12 amino acids. CDR3 region: CASSLESGKQFF. CDR3 in DNA: TGTGCCAGCAGCTTAGAGAGCGGGAAGCAGTTCTTC.

This clonotype has a count of ten or more. This chain connects TRBV29-1 to TRBJ1-2; 8 bases map to TRBD1. Germline V gene lookup returns CDR1 SQVTM and CDR2 ANQGSEA. J gave up 4 bases and V 2 bases, and 9 bases lay outside the gene matches. The CDR3 extends over 15 amino acids. The CDR3 protein is CSVEPTTGERYGYTF. The CDR3 bases are TGCAGCGTTGAACCGACGACAGGGGAGCGCTATGGCTACACCTTC.

Many counts were recorded for this clonotype. The chain couples TRBV6-2 or TRBV6-3 to TRBJ2-5, with 12 bases identical to TRBD2. Per germline, CDR1 MNHEY and CDR2 SVGEGT. J lost 1 base, V lost 4 bases, and 4 bases had no gene match. The CDR3 sequence is 16 residues long. Here the CDR3 reads CASSSPGLAGQETQYF. In nucleotides, the CDR3 is TGTGCCAGCAGTTCCCCGGGACTAGCGGGCCAAGAGACCCAGTACTTC.

This clonotype was counted at least ten times. CDR3 coding DNA: TGTGCCACCAGCCCCCGAGCCGGGACAGGTTATAGCAATCAGCCCCAGCATTTT. This codes for CATSPRAGTGYSNQPQHF. The genes are TRBV15 and TRBJ1-5; 8 positions agree with TRBD1. The germline V gene encodes CDR1 LNHNV and CDR2 YYDKDF (reference sequence). Germline trimming cut 5 bases from V and 0 bases from J; bases unmatched to any gene: 12. This CDR3 is built from 18 residues. The variable domain in full, completed from reference TRBV15 and TRBJ1-5, reads DAMVIQNPRYQVTQFGKPVTLSCSQTLNHNVMYWYQQKSSQAPKLLFHYYDKDFNNEADTPDNFQSRRPNTSFCFLDIRSPGLGDTAMYLCATSPRAGTGYSNQPQHFGDGTRLSIL.

This clonotype came up many times. CDR3 bases: TGTGCCAGCAGTGGAACAGGGGTTAACTATGGCTACACCTTC. It encodes CASSGTGVNYGYTF. The chain combines TRBV6-1 with TRBJ1-2, with 7 bases matching TRBD1. Looked up from germline, CDR1 is MNHNS and CDR2 is SASEGT. With V trimmed by 4 bases and J by 1 base, 3 bases remained unmatched. The CDR3 extends over 14 amino acids.

This clonotype occurred many times. The chain recombines TRBV20-1 with TRBJ2-2, with 7 bases that match TRBD1. Germline CDR1 and CDR2: DFQATT and SNEGSKA (reference sequence). The CDR3 has 13 residues. V dropped 6 bases and J dropped 7; count of bases not matched to a gene: 8. CDR3 DNA sequence: TGCAGTGCCGACCGACAGGGAGTCGGGGAGCTGTTTTTT. It specifies CSADRQGVGELFF.

This clonotype was seen at least ten times. The rearrangement links TRBV7-6 to TRBJ1-1, with D perhaps matching TRBD1 (5 bases). V shed 2 bases and J shed 4 bases, with 8 bases lying between them. The CDR3 is made up of 13 amino acids. Germline CDR1 reads SGHVS; CDR2 reads FNYEAQ. CDR3 coding DNA: TGTGCCAGCAGCTTACAAGACAGCACTGAAGCTTTCTTT. Its translation: CASSLQDSTEAFF.

This clonotype was counted many times. This sequence joins TRBV28 and TRBJ1-2, with D uncertain. V lost 5 bases and J 4 bases, leaving 11 bases between the germline ends. The V gene's germline CDR1 is MDHEN and CDR2 SYDVKM. This CDR3 is 13 amino acids long. CDR3 nucleotides: TGTGCCAGCAGTCCAACCCAAGCCTATGGCTACACCTTC. It specifies CASSPTQAYGYTF.

Ten or more counts support this clonotype. This sequence joins TRBV28 and TRBJ2-7; 7 nucleotides agree with TRBD1. CDR3 length: 16 amino acids. Germline V gives CDR1 MDHEN, CDR2 SYDVKM. J lost 2 bases, V lost 5 bases, and 12 bases had no gene match. The CDR3, as DNA: TGTGCCAGCAGTACAGCCTCAGGGGGTCGGGCCTACGAGCAGTACTTC. Translating it yields CASSTASGGRAYEQYF.

The rearrangement uses TRBV12-3 or TRBV12-4 and TRBJ2-7; D not resolved. The V end was cut by 3 bases, the J end by 5 bases, with 8 bases between. This CDR3 spans 12 amino acids. Written as DNA, the CDR3 is TGTGCCAGCAGTTTGGGTGTCGACGAGCAGTACTTC. This translates into CASSLGVDEQYF.

This clonotype was detected many times. The gene calls are TRBV20-1 and TRBJ1-4; 11 nucleotides match TRBD1. This CDR3 has 15 amino acids. The V gene's germline CDR1 is DFQATT and CDR2 SNEGSKA (reference sequence). V lost 6 bases and J lost 7; bases outside the gene matches: 10. Written as DNA, the CDR3 is TGCAGTGCGAGCCGGACAGGGGGCAAGGCTGAAAAACTGTTTTTT. Translating it yields CSASRTGGKAEKLFF.

This clonotype was seen many times. The chain recombines TRBV6-2 or TRBV6-3 with TRBJ1-2; D unresolved. Trimming took 7 bases from V and 0 from J, leaving 15 bases between them. The germline V gene has CDR1 MNHEY and CDR2 SVGEGT. CDR3 size: 15 residues. The CDR3 reads CASKNPTSANYGYTF. The CDR3, as DNA: TGTGCCAGCAAGAACCCGACATCAGCTAACTATGGCTACACCTTC.

The chain recombines TRBV7-9 with TRBJ2-7; D ambiguous. The germline V gene has CDR1 SEHNR and CDR2 FQNEAQ (reference sequence). Trimming took off 1 base at V and 3 bases at J, with 10 bases between the two ends. The CDR3 loop spans 14 amino acids. In DNA form, the CDR3 reads TGTGCCAGCAGCTTAGAAGGATTGCGCTACGAGCAGTACTTC. Translation: CASSLEGLRYEQYF.

A remark on this clonotype: A read error is possible here, since a much larger clone lies one base away. The chain recombines TRBV12-3 or TRBV12-4 with TRBJ1-2, with D hard to call. The CDR3 sequence is 12 residues long. CDR3 DNA: TGTGCCAGCAGGGAATACGGGAATGGCCACACCTTC. It translates to CASREYGNGHTF.

This sequence joins TRBV20-1 and TRBJ2-1, with 14 bases aligning to TRBD2. V was pared by 1 base and J by 2 bases, with 7 bases of the junction left unmatched. Germline V lookup: CDR1 DFQATT, CDR2 SNEGSKA (reference sequence). The CDR3 has 18 amino acids. The CDR3 here is CSARAGMGLAGAYNEQFF. In nucleotides, the CDR3 is TGCAGTGCTAGAGCCGGAATGGGACTAGCGGGAGCCTACAATGAGCAGTTCTTC.

This clonotype occurred many times. The chain combines TRBV7-3 with TRBJ2-5; TRBD2 agrees at 16 bases. The V gene end was trimmed by 5 bases and the J gene end by 4 bases; junction bases not matched to a gene: 7. This CDR3 has 17 residues. The germline V gene encodes CDR1 SGHTA and CDR2 FQGTGA. The CDR3 nucleotides are TGTGCCAGCAGCCCGGGACTAGCGGGGGGGCCTCGAGAGACCCAGTACTTC. This codes for CASSPGLAGGPRETQYF.

This clonotype was observed a few times. This chain joins TRBV19 and TRBJ1-6, with 8 bases aligning to TRBD1. Germline CDR1 and CDR2: LNHDA and SQIVND (reference sequence). Unmatched junction bases numbered 6, after V lost 4 bases and J lost 10 bases. CDR3 length: 14 amino acids. The CDR3 protein is CASSKTGVGSPLHF. The DNA for the CDR3 is TGTGCCAGTAGTAAGACAGGGGTCGGATCACCCCTCCACTTT.

This clonotype came up many times. V usage is TRBV7-8 and J usage is TRBJ2-5; weak D call: TRBD2 (6 bases). With 5 bases removed from V and 4 bases from J, the gap between germline ends came to 17 bases. The germline V gene encodes CDR1 SGHVS and CDR2 FQNEAQ. The CDR3 has 15 amino acids. Written as DNA, the CDR3 is TGTGCCAGCAGCCCACCCTACGGGGGAGCAGAGACCCAGTACTTC. Translated, it gives CASSPPYGGAETQYF. Drawing the rest from reference TRBV7-8 and TRBJ2-5, the complete variable domain is GAGVSQSPRYKVAKRGQDVALRCDPISGHVSLFWYQQALGQGPEFLTYFQNEAQLDKSGLPSDRFFAERPEGSVSTLKIQRTQQEDSAVYLCASSPPYGGAETQYFGPGTRLLVL.

The CDR3 DNA reads TGTGCCAGCAGCCAAGATTCGGGACATAATCAGCCCCAGCATTTT. Encoded protein: CASSQDSGHNQPQHF. The chain employs TRBV3-1 and TRBJ1-5; tentatively, D is TRBD1 (6 bases). This CDR3 has 15 residues. Looked up from germline, CDR1 is LGHDT and CDR2 is YNNKEL (reference sequence). V lost 0 bases, J lost 4 bases, and 10 bases lay in between.